The sequence of this T cell receptor beta chain was determined in a study of shared clonotypes between healthy human individuals (dated by TCRdb to 2018 to 2021). Regarding the research as a whole: The cohort comprised a couple of women and a few men aged 18 to 49 years. The study deeply sequenced blood TCR repertoires of about 5 healthy adults to estimate repertoire size and the extent of clonotype sharing between individuals. To increase sequencing depth and limit assay-specific biases, different laboratories used diverse techniques to prepare libraries and sequence TCR repertoires. Between about 0.85 and 9.5 billion PBMCs per donor were obtained by leukapheresis. Overall results and qualifications from the work: Based on pairwise subsampling, the degree of clonotype sharing among donors was expected to be affected by sequencing depth. Sampling was restricted to blood, and TCR repertoires in tissues likely differ from the TCR repertoires found in blood. The genetic and exposure-history diversity represented was limited by the small number of donors.

Using the deep immunoSEQ assay, multiplex PCR amplified TCR CDR3 regions from genomic DNA. Extracted genomic DNA from each cell subset was distributed evenly across all wells of several immunoSEQ 96-well plates, and each plate was treated as a replicate. Each replicate PCR for unsorted PBMC received about 0.3 ug genomic DNA, equal to tens of thousands of T cell genomes. Genomic DNA from unsorted PBMC was sequenced over ten immunoSEQ deep assay plates. The purified libraries were quantified using a Qubit 3.0 fluorometer, sized with a Bioanalyzer 2100, and then quantified again using the KAPA Library Quantification kit. Each immunoSEQ 96-well plate was sequenced on its own single-read 150-cycle Illumina NextSeq 550 flow cell. As for how the authors treated the data: The immunoSEQ output contained only junctional sequences without quality scores, so filtering could not match that applied to full-length reads. To assign V/J genes and CDR3, sequences were annotated against IMGT germline references using PyIR, a Python wrapper for IgBLAST v1.9. Reads with weak V/J assignments (E-value above 1e-6), missing CDR3, stop codons, out-of-frame junctions, or ambiguous translated residues were removed. V3J clonotypes were defined as sequences sharing the same inferred V gene, J gene, and CDR3 amino acid sequence. The percentage overlap between two repertoires was calculated by dividing the number of shared unique clonotypes by the size of the smaller repertoire. Repertoire richness was assessed with RTK rarefaction, the Chao1 estimator, and Recon v2.1 estimates of unobserved clonotypes. Imported from immuneACCESS, the table was reduced by TCRdb to in-frame sequences with V and J called. These copies leave out some clones; in studies compared against another copy, an unresolved V gene accounts for under half, and the cause of the remainder is not known. The V and J calls and the clone size are those of that table, but D and trimming were determined from the DNA. The sample yields around 500,000 clones; around 80% were counted once. The ten largest clones add up to more than 10% of the sample.

The donors were healthy, HIV-negative adults who had no recently reported acute infections or vaccinations. All donors were Caucasian adults living in Nashville, Tennessee, USA. For unsorted samples, 80 million to 100 million PBMCs were counted, and genomic DNA was extracted using the QIAamp DNA Blood Mini kit. After blood collection by leukapheresis, PBMCs were isolated using Ficoll-Histopaque density gradient centrifugation and then cryopreserved in the vapor phase of liquid nitrogen. CDR1 SNHLY and CDR2 FYNNEI were looked up in the germline V gene. The CDR3 runs 15 amino acids, cysteine and phenylalanine included. Only CDR3 DNA remains: 45 bases, in frame from the first base. V loses 2 bases, J loses 0 bases, and the germline ends lie 10 bases apart. To note about this clone: Its antigen is still unknown. No qualities accompany the bases; no much larger clone lies one base away.

The clonotype comes from a woman in her thirties or forties in good health. Some clones in this sample may be carry-over from other donors' samples. Sequenced material: PBMCs. The chain is made from TRBV2 and TRBJ1-2, and perhaps TRBD1 as D gene, on 5 matching bases. In nucleotides, the sequence is TGTGCCAGCAGTGAATGGGGCAGCTCTAACTATGGCTACACCTTC. Its protein is CASSEWGSSNYGYTF.